This record looks at one TCR beta chain sequence and its context. Its antigen is unknown. One base away there is no much larger clone; base qualities are not given. The sample is drawn from a study of blood T cell repertoires in COVID-19 (dated by TCRdb to about 2020). As for the study more broadly: Samples covering the acute and convalescent phases of COVID-19 were provided by collaborators in the United States, Italy and Spain. The repertoires were made available in a free public database intended to serve as a resource for research on the immune response to SARS-CoV-2. The dataset comprised deeply sampled blood TCRbeta repertoires from subjects exposed to, actively infected with, or recovered from COVID-19. The material from the prospective study consisted of cDNA or gDNA derived from T cells, B-cell-depleted T cells, or PBMCs. Sample metadata almost always included a de-identified subject ID, COVID-19 status, age in years and sex. Where available, HLA class I and class II types were taken from metadata supplied by the sample provider and were not determined by assay-based typing. The samples were drawn from two sources: the first 160 participants of the ongoing ImmuneRACE study, and some 1,300 subjects contributed by 6 global collaborators. General findings and caveats noted by the study authors: The quantity of clinical and demographic metadata differed by source and by participant and was supplied without curation.

TCRbeta CDR3 regions were amplified from genomic DNA using the immunoSEQ Assay, a bias-controlled multiplex PCR. In the original analysis: The number of nucleated cells in each sample was estimated from the amplification of reference gene primers within the assay. Sequence reads were collapsed and filtered to measure the absolute abundance of every unique TCRbeta CDR3 rearrangement. Productive Simpson clonality was computed per sample as the square root of Simpson's diversity index over productive rearrangements. Drawn from immuneACCESS, this table holds only the in-frame rearrangements with V and J called that TCRdb kept. Clones are partly lost; checked studies trace under half to an unresolved V gene and leave the rest unexplained. Clone size and the V and J calls come from that table; the DNA yielded D and trimming. This sample gives 90,000 to 120,000 clones in total; around nine tenths of them show up just once. The top ten clonotypes cover roughly 1.3% of the sample.

The collaborating institutions used their own protocols to collect whole blood in K2EDTA tubes. Collaborator samples were shipped for TCRbeta analysis as frozen whole blood, isolated PBMCs, or DNA extracted from either sample type. The sample taken for sequencing was peripheral blood. This receptor was identified in a woman aged 25 to 39 with acute or convalescent COVID-19.

The CDR3 reads CASSGDRVSTEAFF. The nucleotide sequence is given as TGTGCCAGCAGCGGGGACAGGGTGAGCACTGAAGCTTTCTTT. The chain joins TRBV9 to TRBJ1-1; 9 central bases correspond to TRBD1. The germline V gene yields SGDLS for CDR1 and YYNGEE for CDR2. CDR3 length: 14 amino acids, cysteine to phenylalanine. The read is trimmed to its CDR3 DNA, 42 bases read in frame from base 1. From V the trimming removes 3 bases and from J it removes 4 bases, while the gene matches leave 4 bases of the junction unaccounted for.